This entry lists 11 T cell receptor beta chains sequenced from one sample in a study of blood T cell repertoires in COVID-19. This table comes from immunoSEQ multiplex PCR, and its TCRdb copy is limited to in-frame clones, with some not included. The sample includes about 360,000 clones, roughly 90% seen only once; the top ten take roughly 7.2%. Specimen: peripheral blood. All receptors derive from a woman in her sixties or seventies with COVID-19, enrolled during active disease.

The chain is built from TRBV5-1 and TRBJ2-7; TRBD2 aligns across 8 bases. CDR1 SGHRS and CDR2 YFSETQ come from the germline V gene. The V and J ends lost 5 bases and 3 bases, in that order; junction bases with no gene match: 13. This CDR3 spans 16 amino acids. CDR3 in amino acids: CASSSGGTFSNYEQYF. The CDR3 nucleotides are TGCGCCAGCAGTTCGGGGGGGACATTCTCCAACTACGAGCAGTACTTC.

V usage is TRBV7-4 and J usage is TRBJ1-5; TRBD1 matches 9 bases. The J segment lost 6 bases and the V segment lost 3 bases, leaving 18 bases of the junction unmatched. From germline, CDR1 is SGHVT and CDR2 SQSDAQ. CDR3 size: 19 residues. The CDR3 coding sequence is TGTGCCAGCAGCTTCTTACTCAAGCACCGGGACAGGGAAGGTCAGCCCCAGCATTTT. Protein product: CASSFLLKHRDREGQPQHF.

The chain uses TRBV7-8 and TRBJ1-4; the match to TRBD1 covers 9 bases. With 3 bases clipped from V and 7 bases from J, the junction kept 6 bases outside the gene matches. The germline gives CDR1 SGHVS, CDR2 FQNEAQ. The CDR3 has 15 residues. The CDR3 reads CASSLAGTGREKLFF. In DNA, the CDR3 is TGTGCCAGCAGCTTGGCCGGGACAGGGCGTGAAAAACTGTTTTTT.

The rearrangement joins TRBV5-1 to TRBJ2-2; 9 bases are a match to TRBD1. The CDR3 spans 17 residues. The ends lost 1 base at V and 2 bases at J; junction bases unmatched: 6. Germline V CDR1 and CDR2: SGHRS, YFSETQ. The CDR3 region is CASSLTPDRGNTGELFF. In nucleotides, the CDR3 is TGCGCCAGCAGCTTGACCCCGGACAGGGGAAACACCGGGGAGCTGTTTTTT.

The chain uses TRBV28 and TRBJ1-4; tentative D call: TRBD1 (5 bases). Trimming cost V 8 bases and J 0 bases, with 13 bases left between them. Germline lookup yields CDR1 MDHEN and CDR2 SYDVKM. The CDR3 loop spans 15 amino acids. In DNA, the CDR3 is TGTGCCAGCTCCAGGGCATCGGCAACTAATGAAAAACTGTTTTTT. Protein product: CASSRASATNEKLFF.

This chain links TRBV9 with TRBJ2-5; 7 nucleotides align to TRBD1. Germline V gene data show CDR1 as SGDLS and CDR2 as YYNGEE. Trimming cost V 3 bases and J 2 bases; bases outside gene matches: 4. CDR3 length: 14 residues. CDR3 coding DNA: TGTGCCAGCAGCGCCGGACAGGCTCAAGAGACCCAGTACTTC. This sequence encodes CASSAGQAQETQYF.

The chain joins TRBV9 to TRBJ1-3; D remains ambiguous. Per germline, CDR1 SGDLS and CDR2 YYNGEE. The CDR3 has 13 residues. V lost 0 bases and J lost 3, with 4 bases in between. The CDR3 coding sequence is TGTGCCAGCAGCGTAGACAATGGAAACACCATATATTTT. The encoded protein is CASSVDNGNTIYF.

This chain joins TRBV2 and TRBJ2-5; TRBD2 matches at 8 bases. CDR1 is SNHLY and CDR2 is FYNNEI in the germline V gene. This CDR3 has 14 residues. J gave up 5 bases and V 7 bases, and 9 bases lay outside the gene matches. The DNA for the CDR3 is TGTGCCAGCATGCCTCGGGGGGGCCAGGAGACCCAGTACTTC. This codes for CASMPRGGQETQYF.

The CDR3: CASRAGTGGDEQYF. The CDR3, as DNA: TGTGCCAGCAGGGCCGGGACAGGGGGCGACGAGCAGTACTTC. The chain couples TRBV6-5 to TRBJ2-7; TRBD1 aligns across 12 bases. The trim removed 6 bases at V and 5 bases at J, leaving 5 bases unmatched. Germline V CDR1 and CDR2: MNHEY, SVGAGI. The CDR3 is made up of 14 amino acids.

This clone has only a few counts. The V and J genes are TRBV12-3 or TRBV12-4 and TRBJ1-2; D unclear. The CDR3 totals 13 residues. Trimming removed 1 base at V and 4 bases at J, with 7 bases between. This chain's CDR3 is CASSLGAGYGYTF. The CDR3 DNA reads as TGTGCCAGCAGTTTAGGGGCCGGCTATGGCTACACCTTC.

V gene TRBV11-3 combines with J gene TRBJ1-2, with TRBD1 identical over 9 bases. From germline, CDR1 is SGHNT and CDR2 YENEEA. The J segment lost 4 bases and the V segment lost 5 bases, leaving 8 bases of the junction unmatched. The CDR3 consists of 15 residues. The CDR3 sequence: CASSQWTGDGYGYTF. The CDR3 nucleotides read TGTGCCAGCAGCCAATGGACAGGGGATGGCTATGGCTACACCTTC.